This is a list of T cell receptor beta chains from one sample in a study of T cells after somatic rescue of genetic block. Here immunoSEQ multiplex PCR was the method, and the copy in TCRdb shows in-frame clones only, minus some. The sample comprises roughly 120,000 clones, 75% to 95% of which are singletons, and approximately 1.3% rests with the top ten. The material sequenced was peripheral blood mononuclear cells (PBMCs). These receptors came from a woman younger than 35. The conserved cysteine and the conserved F or W are not part of the CDR3 here.

TRBV6-5	TRBJ1-2	ASSRGPGGGYT
TRBV30	TRBJ1-1	AWSGQGNTEAF
TRBV19	TRBJ1-6	ASSLVGGESPLH
TRBV7-3	TRBJ1-6	ASSAWGSYNSPLH
TRBV28	TRBJ1-5	ASSSGGLYQPQH
TRBV2	TRBJ2-3	ASSELAEFTDTQY
TRBV29-1	TRBJ2-7	SVGSLYEQY
TRBV11-2	TRBJ1-4	ASSPEGNNEKLF
TRBV18	TRBJ2-1	ASSPEGQSSYNEQF
TRBV10-3	TRBJ2-2	AISATGTGVTGELF
TRBV7-9	TRBJ1-2	ASSSGTALLYGYT
TRBV10-2	TRBJ1-5	ASSDGSQPQH
TRBV11-3	TRBJ2-2	ASSLGSGGAPGELF
TRBV6-6	TRBJ1-6	ASSGGQRLNSPLH
TRBV4-2	TRBJ2-3	ASSQAQQATDTQY
TRBV19	TRBJ1-2	ASSIVGALYGYT
TRBV7-2	TRBJ2-7	ASSTRTSGAEQY
TRBV9	TRBJ1-6	ASSVTGNSPLH
TRBV19	TRBJ2-7	ASSSWASGEQY
TRBV28	TRBJ1-5	ASSLLVGTGRNQPQH
TRBV28	TRBJ2-1	ASSLEAVREQF
TRBV12-5	TRBJ2-7	ASDSGQRTYEQY
TRBV5-6	TRBJ2-7	ASSPISNEQY
TRBV7-2	TRBJ2-1	ASSLVRQGGYSEQF
TRBV27	TRBJ2-7	ASSLKRGNGGEQY
TRBV5-1	TRBJ2-7	ASSWDRGYYEQY
TRBV5-5	TRBJ2-3	ASSQPRDIFTDTQY
TRBV7-9	TRBJ1-2	ASSPLGGGRYGYT
TRBV19	TRBJ2-3	ASGQGSTDTQY
TRBV28	TRBJ1-1	AEGTDTEAF
TRBV5-4	TRBJ2-3	ASSPTLRDTQY
TRBV2	TRBJ2-7	ASGNRGSYEQY
TRBV20-1	TRBJ2-5	SASMPQY
TRBV29-1	TRBJ1-2	SATGLNYGYT
TRBV7-2	TRBJ2-7	ASSPTTGSGEQY
TRBV18	TRBJ2-3	ASSPPVQPLTTDTQY
TRBV7-9	TRBJ2-1	ASTARGSLYNEQF
TRBV4-3	TRBJ1-1	ASSHVDRGNTEAF
TRBV5-6	TRBJ2-1	ASSPGGGRWNEQF
TRBV18	TRBJ1-2	ASSPPERGRSGYT
TRBV10-3	TRBJ2-7	AISESGGQGEEQY